One and the same sample provided the 2 T cell receptor beta chains below, sequenced in a study of T cell repertoires in cytomegalovirus infection. Their specific antigens are unknown. TCRdb used MiXCR to reprocess the reads, holding one entry per CDR3 protein. Here the sample spans over 250,000 distinct CDR3 sequences, 20% to 25% being singletons. Sequences were derived from cultured PBMCs, sampled from culture after CMV antigen stimulation. The receptor set was obtained from a human donor in good health (CMV status not recorded). Some clones in this sample may be carry-over from other donors' samples.

This chain connects TRBV12-3 or TRBV12-4 to TRBJ1-1; D may be TRBD1 (5 bases). V gave up 3 bases and J gave up 3 bases, with 11 bases separating them. This CDR3 contains 14 residues. CDR3 nucleotides: TGTGCCAGCAGTTTTCAGGGTGCGGACACTGAAGCTTTCTTT. Encoded protein: CASSFQGADTEAFF.

J is TRBJ2-1 and V is TRBV6-1; 7 positions match TRBD1. The V and J ends lost 4 bases and 4 bases, in that order; junction bases with no gene match: 4. Looked up from germline, CDR1 is MNHNS and CDR2 is SASEGT. The CDR3 is 14 residues long. CDR3 sequence reads: CASSGTGAYNEQFF. The DNA for the CDR3 is TGTGCCAGCAGTGGGACAGGAGCTTACAATGAGCAGTTCTTC.